This entry is about one T cell receptor beta chain. As yet, its antigen is unknown. The sample originates from a study of CD8 T cells in ankylosing spondylitis. General observations from the study: Prior work had noted some motif variants in reactive arthritis blood and synovial fluid. Among TCR beta sequences, a motif of eight or nine highly homologous variants appeared characteristic of ankylosing spondylitis blood.

By quantitative 5'-RACE with molecular barcodes, the TCR beta libraries were made. TCRdb re-called the 5' RACE reads through MiXCR, storing one row per CDR3 protein. In the table there are roughly 180,000 distinct CDR3 sequences, roughly 10% of which are singletons. The sample was blood, either unsorted or a sorted T cell fraction (not recorded which). This TCR came from a female donor with ankylosing spondylitis or in good health (not recorded which).

The CDR3 loop is CSVSGQFYEQYF. The CDR3 DNA reads TGCAGCGTTTCAGGACAGTTCTACGAGCAGTACTTC. The chain links TRBV29-1 to TRBJ2-7, with D possibly TRBD1 on 6 matching bases. V lost 5 bases to trimming and J lost 3 bases, with 11 bases between them. Germline V gives CDR1 SQVTM, CDR2 ANQGSEA. This CDR3 is built from 12 residues.